This record covers a single T cell receptor (beta chain). The target of this receptor is not known. Per-base qualities were not stored, and no clone one base away is much larger. Sample time point, as interpreted from the label and publication: baseline before first vaccination. Vaccinee samples came from UK trials COV001 and COV002, including a single-blind randomized controlled phase 2/3 trial of AZD1222 (ChAdOx1 nCoV-19) in healthy adults. For TCRbeta chain sequencing, PBMC samples were collected from trial participants at day 0 and at day 28 after the second dose. These data originate in a study of T cell responses to AZD1222 COVID-19 vaccine (dated by TCRdb to 2020 to 2022). Regarding the study in general: AZD1222 recipients with second doses at about 4 weeks or about 12 weeks were pooled, because spike-specific TCR depth and breadth did not differ between schedules. TCR sequencing covered more than 230 trial participants: 200 to 210 given two doses of AZD1222 and 26 given two doses of MenACWY control vaccine. Trial participants were enrolled by age into subgroups of 18-55, 56-69 and 70-plus years, and around 150, 28 and 57 TCR-sequenced participants, respectively, were included in these subgroups. On the study overall, not on this receptor specifically: Nearly half of unique spike-specific TCRs reportedly recognized epitopes outside regions mutated in the B.1.351 and B.1.1.7 variants. Conclusions about previously exposed vaccinees are limited because only a handful of AZD1222 recipients were SARS-CoV-2 seropositive at baseline. Spike-specific TCR breadth and depth rose significantly after two AZD1222 doses compared with day 0 and with MenACWY recipients. Because no day 14 peak-response samples were available, repertoires were characterized only after the peak T cell response. The 56-69-year group was small, and its depth increase did not reach significance, likely because of low power. Participants were mostly white British, with more females than males. The authors suggested clonal diversity may have been underestimated. CD4 TCRs associated with the vaccine covered the entire spike protein, and the dominant responses were in regions 160-218 and 743-854.

CDR1 and CDR2 were assigned from the germline V gene as SGHTA and FQGTGA. At the junction V is shortened by 2 bases and J by 6 bases; bases outside the gene matches: 1. Measured from the cysteine to the phenylalanine, the CDR3 is 13 residues long. CDR3 DNA is the only sequence kept; it has 39 bases, read in frame from the first base. The CDR3 regions of human TCRbeta chains were analyzed by immunosequencing. The paper's processing steps were these. Repertoire TCRs were checked for matches against a reference library of SARS-CoV-2-specific TCRs that had been generated using the MIRA antigen-specificity platform. Breadth was defined as the fraction of unique TCRs that were SARS-CoV-2-associated. Depth was defined as the fraction of total T cells that were SARS-CoV-2-associated. Each spike-specific TCR was assigned to its reactive spike region and to a CD4 or CD8 class using the MIRA data. Log10-transformed breadth and depth values were compared by one-way ANOVA with Sidak's multiple comparisons tests. The table comes from immuneACCESS by way of TCRdb, which keeps in-frame sequences with V and J called. Part of the clones is missing from these tables; in studies checked, under half for an unresolved V gene and the rest for unknown reasons. Clonal size and the V and J genes are those of that table, whereas D and trimming came from the DNA. For this sample the table gives about 140,000 clones, of which approximately 90% were detected only once. Jointly, the top ten make up 5.5% to 6.5% of the sample.

This TCR was recovered from an adult in good health. The V and J genes are TRBV7-3 and TRBJ2-1; 7 nucleotides in the junction match TRBD2. Here the sequenced sample was peripheral blood, taken on day 0 of AZD1222 vaccination. The nucleotides read TGTGCCAGCAGCTTAGGACTAGGCAATGAGCAGTTCTTC. Its protein is CASSLGLGNEQFF.